The present TCR beta chain was sequenced within a study of blood T cell repertoires in COVID-19 (dated by TCRdb to about 2020). Concerning the study at large: Samples from collaborators originated in the United States, Italy and Spain and spanned both the acute and convalescent phases of COVID-19. The prospective study material was composed of cDNA or gDNA derived from T cells, B-cell-depleted T cells, or PBMCs. Subjects who had been exposed to COVID-19, were actively infected with it, or had recovered from it provided the deeply sampled blood TCRbeta repertoires that made up the dataset. The repertoires were released in a freely available public database meant as a resource for research on the immune response to SARS-CoV-2. Samples were obtained from the ongoing ImmuneRACE study (first 160 participants) and from 1,254 subjects provided by 6 global collaborators. Nearly every sample came with metadata listing a de-identified subject ID, COVID-19 status, age in years and sex. Where available, HLA class I and class II types were taken from metadata supplied by the sample provider and were not determined by assay-based typing.

TCRbeta CDR3 regions were amplified from genomic DNA by means of the immunoSEQ Assay, a bias-controlled multiplex PCR. The authors' analysis ran thus. The number of nucleated cells in each sample was estimated by amplification of reference gene primers within the assay. To quantify the absolute abundance of each unique TCRbeta CDR3 rearrangement, sequence reads were collapsed and filtered. Productive Simpson clonality was computed per sample as the square root of Simpson's diversity index over productive rearrangements. This is the immuneACCESS table as TCRdb keeps it, with only in-frame sequences that have V and J called. A part of the clones is gone; compared with another copy, unresolved V genes explain less than half, and the rest is unexplained. V and J calls and clone size are as listed in that table; D and trimming were resolved from the DNA. The sample has roughly 65,000 clones on record, approximately 80% of them singletons. The top ten clones comprise roughly 20% of the sample.

Collaborating institutions collected whole blood in K2EDTA tubes following their own protocols. For TCRbeta analysis, collaborator samples were shipped as frozen whole blood, as isolated PBMCs, or as DNA extracted from either sample type. With respect to this clone: Its binding antigen is unknown. Nothing much larger sits one base from this clone, and base qualities are not available.

The research as a whole found: The quantity of clinical and demographic metadata differed by source and by participant and was supplied without curation.

The germline V end is reduced by 6 bases and the J end by 1 base; junction bases left unmatched: 3. The CDR3 spans 14 residues, from the cysteine through the phenylalanine. Only the CDR3 part of the read is kept: 42 bases, read in frame from the first base. The germline V gene supplies CDR1 MDHEN and CDR2 SYDVKM. The receptor chain draws on TRBV28 and TRBJ2-3, and TRBD2 aligns with 8 junction nucleotides. The specimen sequenced was peripheral blood. This TCR derives from a human donor in a cohort sampled during active COVID-19. The DNA sequence is TGTGCCAGCAGAACAGCGGGGGGCACAGATACGCAGTATTTT. It translates as CASRTAGGTDTQYF.